A single sample gave rise to the 3 T cell receptor beta chains below, sequenced in a study of blood T cell repertoires in COVID-19. Produced via immunoSEQ multiplex PCR; TCRdb's table is partial and in-frame only. Of some 30,000 clones listed, 85% to 90% are singletons. Specimen: peripheral blood. The origin of the receptors is a human donor in a cohort sampled during active COVID-19.

V usage is TRBV5-1 and J usage is TRBJ1-2; 7 bases are a match to TRBD1. V shed 4 bases and J 8 bases; nucleotides not matched to a gene: 11. Looked up from germline, CDR1 is SGHRS and CDR2 is YFSETQ. The CDR3 consists of 14 residues. The CDR3 protein is CASSLRPGTDGYTF. In DNA form, the CDR3 reads TGCGCCAGCAGCCTACGCCCCGGGACAGACGGCTACACCTTC.

This sequence joins TRBV5-1 and TRBJ2-5; 7 bases agree with TRBD2. Germline V gene sequence: CDR1 SGHRS, CDR2 YFSETQ. The CDR3 extends over 16 amino acids. The junction had 7 bases not matched to a gene; V was cut back by 0 bases and J by 2 bases. CDR3 in DNA: TGCGCCAGCAGCTTGGGGCTAGCGGCCCGTCAAGAGACCCAGTACTTC. This encodes CASSLGLAARQETQYF.

The V call is TRBV5-1, the J call TRBJ1-4; possible D gene TRBD1, 6 bases. The length of the CDR3 is 13 residues. V lost 7 bases, J lost 7 bases, and 14 bases lay in between. Germline CDR1 SGHRS, CDR2 YFSETQ. The CDR3 here is CASRYRAFEKLFF. CDR3 nucleotides: TGCGCCAGCCGGTACAGGGCCTTTGAAAAACTGTTTTTT.